This TCR beta chain was found in a study of cytomegalovirus exposure and HLA in healthy donors (dated by TCRdb to 2016 to 2017). In terms of the full investigation: In an earlier analysis of some 610 of the donors, around 290 Gb of sequence data and 117 million unique TCR beta sequences from 180 million or so T cells were reported. Roughly 300 gigabases of sequencing data and 70 million to 95 million unique TCR sequences made up an early release that covered several hundred HLA-typed donors. Of the roughly 400 genotyped donors, about 84% fell in the genetic ancestry cluster associated with self-reported Caucasian donors. The aim of the study was to test whether cataloging public T cell receptors could identify signatures of past pathogen exposure. The study used immunosequencing to profile the T cell repertoires of hundreds of subjects and linked those repertoires to cytomegalovirus serostatus. Along with the approximately 700-subject first cohort, a separate validation cohort of 120 different subjects was used. The study combined high-throughput TCR immunosequencing, statistical association of individual TCRs with disease status, and machine learning to predict cytomegalovirus infection status. A later analysis re-analyzed previously published TCR beta repertoires from 500 to 700 donors and added high-resolution HLA genotyping to study TCR occurrence patterns. The later analysis used no new phenotypic data to find candidate immune exposures, relying instead on TCR beta sequences and their occurrence across donors. An earlier analysis of approximately 500 of the donors applied high-throughput TCR beta sequencing to assess whether each TCR beta V gene segment acted as functional or pseudogenic. Donor age, sex, ethnicity and CMV serostatus were collected together with the repertoire data. Genome-wide SNP genotypes for about 65% of the 666 donors were used in a later genetic analysis, which treated that subset as a discovery cohort. Every discovery cohort repertoire had been produced on one sequencing platform. Both class I and class II loci were covered by HLA typing, at four-digit resolution. The number of typed donors differed by locus: 629-630 for A, B, C, DRB1 and DQB1; approximately 520 for DQA1; over 600 for DPA1; and some 450 for DPB1. Because of strong linkage in the cohort, five DR-DQ haplotypes were treated as single units for association and clustering. Among around 400 genotyped donors of the cohort, an average of about 240,000 unique TCR beta nucleotide sequences were sequenced per donor, roughly 18% of them non-productive. Beyond this particular receptor, the publication reports: A later genetic analysis reported fewer N-insertions in productive TCRs among donors in an Asian-associated ancestry cluster than the roughly 620-donor mean. In a later analysis, HLA-associated TCR beta chains showed more clonal expansion and lower generation probabilities than non-associated chains that were equally common. Assigning TCR associations to individual alleles was difficult when HLA alleles, especially DR and DQ, strongly co-occurred. According to a later analysis, TCR association rates differed among HLA loci, with DRB1 alleles showing the most associated TCRs and HLA-C alleles showing the fewest. Across donors, most TCR sequences were observed very rarely, whereas some public TCRs were present in many individuals. Linkage disequilibrium might explain the correlated functional status among segregating V segments, but an unknown experimental factor could not be ruled out. An association between a missense DCLRE1C variant and V-gene and J-gene trimming of TCR beta chains was found in a later genetic analysis and replicated in an independent cohort. It was suggested by the authors that the approach could potentially be generalized to other disease states and immunological phenotypes. The study listed 150 to 200 TCR beta chains as associated with cytomegalovirus. In a later analysis, several top co-occurrence clusters were reported to appear linked to parvovirus B19, influenza, CMV and Epstein-Barr virus. HLA typing was unavailable for some donors at each locus, so association tests used only the typed subset. A further reported finding was that TCR beta sequences accurately predicted the HLA-A and HLA-B alleles for most subjects in the first cohort. Broadly in line with IMGT annotations, most TCR beta V segments showed up in productive rearrangements about 87% or about 30% of the time in an earlier analysis of 587 of the donors. The sequencing pipeline was judged likely to have produced a cluster of highly shared sequence variants as a technical artifact. Presence/absence analyses assumed roughly uniform sequencing depth across donors, an assumption that may not hold. The classifier was reported to diagnose cytomegalovirus status with high specificity and sensitivity in both the original and validation cohorts. In vitro tests confirmed that a few of the cytomegalovirus-associated TCR beta chains recognize cytomegalovirus antigens. In a later analysis, most CMV-associated TCR beta chains were found to appear HLA-restricted, with HLA associations seemingly driven largely by CMV exposure. Specific HLA alleles were associated with around 18,000 TCR beta sequences at a false discovery rate of 0.05 in a later analysis. Because the 87-base-pair reads could not distinguish some IMGT-functional V segments, including TRBV6-2 and TRBV6-3, those segments were excluded. The earlier analysis of 587 of the donors excluded seventeen rarely observed V segments, including chromosome 9 orphons, because counts were too low. For the cohort, immune exposure information was limited to CMV serostatus. The cohort was sequenced for TCR beta chains only, and without alpha or paired-chain data the features that could be detected were limited.

Spanning cysteine to phenylalanine, the CDR3 consists of 14 amino acids. Just CDR3 DNA is preserved here, 42 bases in frame from base 1. CDR1 SGDLS and CDR2 YYNGEE are derived from the germline V gene. The germline V end is reduced by 4 bases and the J end by 9 bases; junction bases left unmatched: 6. In total, fewer than 750 healthy bone marrow donors made up the cohort. Cohort members were all nominally healthy when sampled, although unrecorded immune exposures were likely present. The donor tested CMV seropositive, placing the donor among the 289 seropositive members of the cohort. A peripheral blood sample was collected from each donor, and TCR beta sequencing was performed on peripheral blood mononuclear cells. The Qiagen DNeasy Blood Extraction Kit was used to extract genomic DNA from the blood cell samples. The method behind the library was the immunoSEQ multiplex PCR assay. For the multiplex PCR, a mixture combining 60 forward primers for TCR Vbeta segments and 13 reverse primers for TCR Jbeta segments was used. The CDR3 region of rearranged TCR beta genes was amplified from genomic DNA with a multiplex PCR assay. The amplified TCR beta libraries were sequenced on the Illumina HiSeq System as 87-base-pair reads. In the paper's pipeline: A later analysis tallied roughly 78 million unique TCR beta chains across the 610 or so repertoires, and 10 million to 11 million of those chains were shared by two or more donors. To remove PCR and sequencing errors, raw reads were error-corrected and collapsed into unique sequences using a nearest-neighbor algorithm that merged closely related sequences. CDR3 sequences were aligned to IMGT reference sequences to assign V, D and J gene segments. For a sequence to be retained, a match of at least six nucleotides to both a V gene segment and a J gene segment was required. A rearrangement was called productive if the CDR3 had no stop codons and remained in frame with V and J, and every other rearrangement was called non-productive. Following IMGT convention, CDR3 was defined as the stretch from the second conserved V-encoded cysteine to the conserved J-encoded phenylalanine. The earlier analysis of 500 to 750 of the donors excluded any sequence lacking an unambiguous match to a single V gene segment. An earlier analysis of several hundred of the donors called V segments functional above 56.7% productive rearrangements and segregating when the between-donor standard deviation exceeded 5%. A statistical classification framework was built for diagnosing cytomegalovirus status from the catalog of TCR beta chain sequences. In a later analysis, TCR nucleotide sequences were compared against IMGT/GENE-DB human TR gene sequences so that V and J genes could be assigned. Using the TCRdist pipeline, a later analysis assigned CDR3 sequences along with most-parsimonious VDJ recombination scenarios. In a later analysis, every TCR beta chain was defined by the combination of its CDR3 amino acid sequence and its V-gene family, and reads without a unique V-gene family were dropped. A later analysis removed 550 to 700 highly shared, low-generation-probability nucleotide sequences to deal with suspected cross-contamination and a sequencing artifact. In a later analysis, a clonal expansion index for each public chain was calculated from normalized within-repertoire ranks of inferred template counts. In a later analysis, generation probabilities were computed using a VDJ recombination model fitted to out-of-frame rearrangements, and the results were checked against IGoR. Hypergeometric tests were used in a later analysis to score TCR-TCR, TCR-HLA and TCR-CMV co-occurrence, with a repertoire-size bias correction applied to the TCR pairs. False discovery rates were estimated in a later analysis by permuting HLA or CMV assignments 20 times. In a later analysis, co-occurring TCRs were grouped with DBSCAN, and TCRdist sequence similarity was added when clustering was performed within HLA-allele-positive subsets. Co-occurrence clustering excluded repertoires with fewer than 30,000 or more than 120,000 public chains, plus five with anomalous nucleotide sharing. The immuneACCESS repertoire file appears here via TCRdb, limited to in-frame rearrangements. These files lack a portion of the clones; in checked studies, under half of the deficit traces to unresolved V genes, and the cause of the others is not known. V and J calls and clone size come straight from that table; D and trimming were deduced from the DNA. Within this sample are about 140,000 clones, with approximately 84% of them counted one time only. The ten largest clones take up approximately 1.5% of the sample.

On this clone itself: What antigen it recognizes has not been identified. Within one base of it there is no much larger clone, and no base qualities were kept.

The rearranged chain carries TRBV9 and TRBJ2-1; 11 nucleotides in the junction match TRBD1. Input material: PBMCs. The source of this sequence is a man in his thirties or forties in good health and CMV-seropositive. CDR3 reads: CASSTRTGGGEQFF. The nucleotides read TGTGCCAGCAGCACACGGACAGGGGGCGGTGAGCAGTTCTTC.